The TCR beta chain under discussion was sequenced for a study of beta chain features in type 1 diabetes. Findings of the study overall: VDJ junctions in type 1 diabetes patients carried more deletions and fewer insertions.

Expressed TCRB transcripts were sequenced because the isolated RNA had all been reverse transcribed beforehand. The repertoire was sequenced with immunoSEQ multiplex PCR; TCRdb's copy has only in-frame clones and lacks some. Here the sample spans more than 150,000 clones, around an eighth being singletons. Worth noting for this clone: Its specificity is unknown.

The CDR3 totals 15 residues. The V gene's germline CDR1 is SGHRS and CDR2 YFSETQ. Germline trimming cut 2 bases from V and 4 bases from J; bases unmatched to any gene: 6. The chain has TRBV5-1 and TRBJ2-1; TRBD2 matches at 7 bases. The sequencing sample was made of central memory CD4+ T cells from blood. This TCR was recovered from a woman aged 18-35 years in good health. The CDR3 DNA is TGCGCCAGCAGCTTTGCTAGCGGAGCTTACAATGAGCAGTTCTTC. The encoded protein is CASSFASGAYNEQFF.